Shown below are 10 T cell receptor beta chains from a single sample sequenced in a study of CD8+ T cells in alopecia areata. Extracted RNA was reverse transcribed, and the resulting cDNA served as sequencing template. Only in-frame clones appear in the TCRdb table, and some are missing; sequencing was by immunoSEQ multiplex PCR. The table lists 180,000 or so clones, 58% of them singletons. Treatment noted: oral pan-JAK inhibitor, 5-10 mg twice daily. The source material was CD4+ T cells sorted from blood, sampled at week 24, from a patient treated with tofacitinib. Receptors were obtained from a human donor with alopecia areata.

The chain uses TRBV19 and TRBJ2-2; D might be TRBD2 (6 bases). V lost 7 bases and J lost 4, with 13 bases in between. This CDR3 has 14 amino acids. The V gene's germline CDR1 is LNHDA and CDR2 SQIVND (reference sequence). CDR3 DNA sequence: TGTGCCAGTATTGGAGGGTATCGCACCGGGGAGCTGTTTTTT. Translation: CASIGGYRTGELFF.

In this sample, this clone turned up a few times. J is TRBJ2-1 and V is TRBV9; 9 bases are a match to TRBD1. V was clipped by 0 bases and J by 5 bases; unmatched bases: 6. CDR1 is SGDLS and CDR2 is YYNGEE in the germline V gene. The length of the CDR3 is 16 residues. CDR3 sequence (DNA): TGTGCCAGCAGCGTAGCTACAGGGGGCTTAGACAATGAGCAGTTCTTC. Translation: CASSVATGGLDNEQFF.

This clone appeared a few times. The chain joins TRBV6-5 to TRBJ2-7; D gene unclear. Germline V gives CDR1 MNHEY, CDR2 SVGAGI. There are 13 residues in the CDR3. The ends were cut back, 3 bases at V and 2 bases at J, with 8 bases in the middle. The CDR3 spells CASSYVGPYEQYF. DNA of the CDR3: TGTGCCAGCAGTTATGTCGGGCCCTACGAGCAGTACTTC.

The CDR3, as DNA: TGTGCCAGCTCACCAAGGACAGGGGGCGAAGATACGCAGTATTTT. It encodes CASSPRTGGEDTQYF. The V gene is TRBV18, the J gene TRBJ2-3; TRBD1 matches 11 bases. V lost 2 bases and J lost 5; bases outside the gene matches: 3. The CDR3 totals 15 residues. Germline CDR1 is KGHSH and CDR2 is LQKENI.

The sample holds one count of this clone. The rearrangement joins TRBV4-3 to TRBJ1-2, with a weak D call TRBD1 (5 bases). The CDR3 spans 13 residues. V lost 0 bases to trimming and J lost 4 bases, with 6 bases between them. Germline CDR1 is LGHNA and CDR2 is YSLEER. CDR3 in DNA: TGCGCCAGCAGCCAAGACAGGGCCTATGGCTACACCTTC. This codes for CASSQDRAYGYTF.

The chain links TRBV7-9 to TRBJ1-1, with D unresolved. V was pared by 1 base and J by 2 bases, with 11 bases between. Germline V CDR1 and CDR2: SEHNR, FQNEAQ (reference sequence). The CDR3 is 15 amino acids. CDR3 bases: TGTGCCAGCAGCTTAGAGGGTACAGCTAACACTGAAGCTTTCTTT. Translated: CASSLEGTANTEAFF.

The chain recombines TRBV5-1 with TRBJ1-4, with D unresolved. The ends were cut back, 4 bases at V and 0 bases at J, with 7 bases in the middle. Germline CDR1 reads SGHRS; CDR2 reads YFSETQ. CDR3 length equals 14 residues. The CDR3 nucleotides are TGCGCCAGCAGCCACGGTACAACTAATGAAAAACTGTTTTTT. Translation: CASSHGTTNEKLFF.

This chain links TRBV28 with TRBJ1-2, with 7 bases matching TRBD1. The CDR3 is 13 amino acids. V dropped 6 bases and J dropped 4; count of bases not matched to a gene: 5. The V gene's germline CDR1 is MDHEN and CDR2 SYDVKM. The CDR3 is CASSWGQFYGYTF. The CDR3 nucleotides read TGTGCCAGCAGCTGGGGACAGTTCTATGGCTACACCTTC.

J is TRBJ2-1 and V is TRBV7-9, with 11 bases matching TRBD2. Germline trimming cut 10 bases from V and 8 bases from J; bases unmatched to any gene: 13. The germline CDR1 and CDR2 sequences are SEHNR and FQNEAQ (reference sequence). The CDR3 runs to 15 residues. The CDR3 loop reads CAILLDLAGGHEQFF. For the CDR3, the DNA is TGTGCCATCCTCTTGGATCTAGCGGGGGGACATGAGCAGTTCTTC.

This clone has only one observation. This chain uses TRBV9 with TRBJ2-6; D not resolved. The V gene lost 3 bases and the J gene lost 4 bases, with 11 bases spanning the gap. This CDR3 spans 15 amino acids. CDR1 SGDLS and CDR2 YYNGEE come from the germline V gene. Written as DNA, the CDR3 is TGTGCCAGCAGCGCCTCTTCTCTCGGGGCCAACGTCCTGACTTTC. Protein sequence: CASSASSLGANVLTF.